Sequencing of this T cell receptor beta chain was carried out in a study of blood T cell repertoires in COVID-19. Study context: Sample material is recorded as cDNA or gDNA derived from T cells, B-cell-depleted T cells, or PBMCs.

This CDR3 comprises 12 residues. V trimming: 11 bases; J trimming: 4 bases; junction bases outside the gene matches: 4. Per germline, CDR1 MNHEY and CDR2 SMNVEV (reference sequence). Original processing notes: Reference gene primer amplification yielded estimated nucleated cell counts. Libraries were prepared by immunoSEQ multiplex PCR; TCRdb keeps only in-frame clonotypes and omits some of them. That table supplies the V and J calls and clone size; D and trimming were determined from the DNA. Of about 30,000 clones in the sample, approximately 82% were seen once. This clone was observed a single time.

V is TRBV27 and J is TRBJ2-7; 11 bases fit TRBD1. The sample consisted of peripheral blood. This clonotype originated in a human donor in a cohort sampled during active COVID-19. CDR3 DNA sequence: TGTGCCTCGGGGACAGGGGGGTACGAGCAGTACTTC. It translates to CASGTGGYEQYF.